The 3 T cell receptor beta chains reported below all come from one sample, sequenced in a study of T cells in Graves' hyperthyroidism and ophthalmopathy. It was RNA transcripts that yielded the amplified TCR beta CDR3 regions. First-round RT-PCR with HTBI primers amplified the TCR CDR3 region. TCRdb passed the multiplex PCR reads through MiXCR, listing each CDR3 protein once. The sample shows almost 350,000 distinct CDR3 sequences, 18% of them seen only once. Input material: blood. Every receptor here comes from a woman aged 40 to 49 with Graves' ophthalmopathy.

On this clonotype itself: Compared with germline, one end of the junction differs, possibly owing to a read error. The genes are TRBV12-3 or TRBV12-4 and TRBJ2-1, with 9 bases aligning to TRBD2. This CDR3 region has 15 residues. The chain's CDR3 is CASSLAGDSNNEQFF. The CDR3, as DNA: TGTGCCAGCAGCTTAGCGGGGGACAGCAACAATGAGCAGTTCTTC.

This clonotype was recorded many times. The chain has TRBV12-3 or TRBV12-4 and TRBJ1-1; D remains ambiguous. Trimming took 5 bases from V and 1 from J, leaving 11 bases between them. There are 14 residues in the CDR3. CDR3 amino acids: CASSILRWNTEAFF. Here the CDR3 DNA reads TGTGCCAGCAGTATACTTCGTTGGAACACTGAAGCTTTCTTT.

This clonotype appeared many times. The V gene is TRBV6-1, the J gene TRBJ1-2, with D hard to call. Deletions cut 1 base from V and 7 bases from J, with 13 bases between. Germline V gene sequence: CDR1 MNHNS, CDR2 SASEGT. The CDR3 consists of 14 residues. The CDR3 DNA reads TGTGCCAGCAGTGAAGTTAGACTTGGGTCTGGCTACACCTTC. Its translation is CASSEVRLGSGYTF.